This TCR beta chain came from a study of human T cells and chemical hapten exposure. The CDR3 has 14 amino acids. Germline-derived CDR1 and CDR2 are MDHEN and SYDVKM. Trimming took 7 bases from V and 4 from J; bases not matched to a gene: 9. The time point is: patch test 1, 2 weeks after DPC sensitization. Stated treatment: therapeutic diphenylcyclopropenone sensitization with weekly scalp DPC. Each patch-test visit's blood sample preceded patch application. Alopecia patients, 18 to 70 years old and DPC-suitable, served as donors. In the library, unique molecular identifiers were attached to individual cDNA molecules. Via MiXCR, TCRdb re-called the RACE reads, giving one row per CDR3 protein. Here the sample spans under 120,000 distinct CDR3 sequences, about 11% being singletons.

The origin of this receptor is a woman aged 40 to 50 with alopecia areata. Some clones in this sample may be carry-over from other donors' samples. The sequenced sample was whole blood, obtained in connection with sensitization to the hapten diphenylcyclopropenone (DPC). The chain employs TRBV28 and TRBJ2-5; TRBD1 matches 7 bases. The CDR3: CASKGAVVRETQYF. The CDR3 DNA is TGTGCCAGCAAGGGGGCGGTCGTACGAGAGACCCAGTACTTC.